Below, one T cell receptor (beta chain) is given with its context. Assay: immunoSEQ multiplex PCR; the TCRdb copy retains only in-frame clones and omits some. The profile covers about 7,700 clones, none occurring a single time. This entry comes from a study of T cells after posttransplantation cyclophosphamide. CDR3 length: 17 residues. Per the germline V gene, CDR1 is MGHDK and CDR2 is SYGVNS. V was cut by 3 bases and J by 4 bases, with 21 bases left in between. Busulfan-fludarabine conditioning, marrow transplant, and cyclophosphamide on days +3 and +4 were administered. V gene TRBV25-1 combines with J gene TRBJ1-2; tentatively, D is TRBD1 (5 bases). Sequencing used PBMCs, obtained 94 days after allogeneic stem cell transplant with posttransplant cyclophosphamide. This clonotype was sampled from a female patient aged 55-70 years who received an allogeneic stem cell transplant from an unrelated donor, was CMV-positive, and had acute GVHD only. Some T cells may be provided by the graft donor. CDR3 in DNA: TGTGCCAGCAGTGATTCTAGTTTTGCGGGGGATGGCTATGGCTACACCTTC. The encoded protein is CASSDSSFAGDGYGYTF.